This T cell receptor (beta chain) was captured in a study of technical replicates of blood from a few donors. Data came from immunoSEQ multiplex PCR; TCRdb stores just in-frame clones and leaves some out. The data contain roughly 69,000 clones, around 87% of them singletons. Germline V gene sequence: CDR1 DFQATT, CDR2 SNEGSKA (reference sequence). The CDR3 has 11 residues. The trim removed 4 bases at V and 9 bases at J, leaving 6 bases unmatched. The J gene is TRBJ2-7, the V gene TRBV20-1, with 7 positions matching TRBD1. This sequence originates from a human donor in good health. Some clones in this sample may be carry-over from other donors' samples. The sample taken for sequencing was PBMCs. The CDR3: CSATRTGAQYF. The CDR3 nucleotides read TGCAGTGCTACCCGGACAGGCGCGCAGTACTTC.